Listed below are T cell receptor beta chains from one sample, sequenced in a study of cytomegalovirus exposure and HLA in healthy donors. The data were produced by immunoSEQ multiplex PCR, yet TCRdb's version contains in-frame clones alone and is incomplete. The sample has fewer than 150,000 clones, and its top ten clones hold 2% to 3%. The sample taken for sequencing was PBMCs. Receptors originate from a man between 40 and 49 years old in good health and CMV-seronegative. Each CDR3 is given with its conserved first and last residue. A D gene is named only where the DNA matches it firmly.

D gene	V gene	J gene	CDR3 protein	CDR3 DNA
TRBD2	TRBV10-3	TRBJ2-5	CAITPGTSGQETQYF	TGTGCCATCACCCCCGGGACTAGCGGCCAAGAGACCCAGTACTTC
TRBD1	TRBV7-8	TRBJ1-6	CASSLGQGSSPLHF	TGTGCCAGCAGCTTAGGACAGGGTAGTTCACCCCTCCACTTT
TRBD2	TRBV5-6	TRBJ2-3	CASSLASGGPLPTDTQYF	TGTGCCAGCAGCTTGGCTAGCGGGGGGCCTCTCCCGACAGATACGCAGTATTTT
TRBD2	TRBV27	TRBJ2-5	CASRGYFREGETQYF	TGTGCCAGCAGAGGGTACTTCAGGGAGGGGGAGACCCAGTACTTC
.	TRBV28	TRBJ2-7	CASRPTGNEQYF	TGTGCCAGCAGACCAACGGGTAACGAGCAGTACTTC
TRBD2	TRBV9	TRBJ2-3	CASSVGGGRTNTQYF	TGTGCCAGCAGCGTGGGCGGGGGGCGCACCAATACGCAGTATTTT
TRBD1	TRBV6-1	TRBJ2-2	CASSGQGGGELFF	TGTGCCAGCAGTGGACAGGGCGGCGGGGAGCTGTTTTTT
TRBD1	TRBV10-3	TRBJ1-5	CAIRDRQEDPQHF	TGTGCCATCAGGGACAGGCAGGAGGATCCCCAGCATTTT
.	TRBV6-1	TRBJ1-1	CASRTGGAGAFF	TGTGCCAGCAGAACTGGGGGGGCGGGAGCTTTCTTT
.	TRBV2	TRBJ1-4	CASRRTDLGEKLFF	TGTGCCAGCCGACGGACAGATCTAGGTGAAAAACTGTTTTTT
.	TRBV7-7	TRBJ2-1	CASSLAGGPYNEQFF	TGTGCCAGCAGCTTGGCAGGGGGGCCATACAATGAGCAGTTCTTC
TRBD1	TRBV2	TRBJ1-6	CASSESGGYNSPLHF	TGTGCCAGCAGTGAGTCAGGGGGCTATAATTCACCCCTCCACTTT
.	TRBV9	TRBJ1-4	CASSLPGEKLFF	TGTGCCAGCAGCCTGCCAGGTGAAAAACTGTTTTTT
TRBD1	TRBV5-1	TRBJ2-5	CASSPGTGGVTQYF	TGCGCCAGCAGCCCGGGGACAGGGGGGGTGACCCAGTACTTC
.	TRBV11-2	TRBJ2-4	CASSPMELNIQYF	TGTGCCAGCAGCCCCATGGAGTTGAACATTCAGTACTTC
TRBD1	TRBV18	TRBJ2-1	CASSPQTGGAYNEQFF	TGTGCCAGCTCACCCCAGACAGGGGGAGCCTACAATGAGCAGTTCTTC
.	TRBV7-7	TRBJ2-5	CASSSGHGRETQYF	TGTGCCAGCAGCTCTGGACACGGTCGAGAGACCCAGTACTTC
.	TRBV11-3	TRBJ2-7	CASSRQDPYEQYF	TGTGCCAGCAGCAGACAGGACCCCTACGAGCAGTACTTC
.	TRBV11-2	TRBJ2-1	CASSLVGTLNPYNEQFF	TGTGCCAGCAGCTTAGTCGGGACACTGAACCCCTACAATGAGCAGTTCTTC
TRBD1	TRBV5-1	TRBJ1-5	CASPATGRRRDSNQPQHF	TGCGCCAGCCCGGCGACAGGGAGAAGGAGGGATAGCAATCAGCCCCAGCATTTT
TRBD2	TRBV19	TRBJ2-2	CASSMLAGETGELFF	TGTGCCAGTAGTATGTTAGCGGGGGAAACCGGGGAGCTGTTTTTT
.	TRBV5-6	TRBJ2-3	CASSLASGGDTQYF	TGTGCCAGCAGCTTGGCTTCAGGGGGGGATACGCAGTATTTT
.	TRBV9	TRBJ2-3	CASSVVMAGGTDTQYF	TGTGCCAGCAGCGTAGTGATGGCAGGGGGCACAGATACGCAGTATTTT
TRBD2	TRBV7-3	TRBJ2-3	CASSQTPRLAGGQDTQYF	TGTGCCAGCAGCCAGACACCTCGACTAGCGGGGGGGCAGGATACGCAGTATTTT
TRBD1	TRBV5-1	TRBJ2-3	CASSWKQGGTDTQYF	TGCGCCAGCAGCTGGAAACAGGGGGGCACAGATACGCAGTATTTT
TRBD2	TRBV4-3	TRBJ2-7	CASSQDPSGGYEQYF	TGCGCCAGCAGCCAAGACCCTAGCGGGGGTTACGAGCAGTACTTC
.	TRBV9	TRBJ2-3	CASSDSDTQYF	TGTGCCAGCAGCGACTCGGATACGCAGTATTTT
.	TRBV7-9	TRBJ1-1	CASSLSSTEAFF	TGTGCCAGCAGCTTGAGTAGCACTGAAGCTTTCTTT
.	TRBV28	TRBJ1-1	CAAEDGNTEAFF	TGTGCCGCGGAGGACGGGAACACTGAAGCTTTCTTT
.	TRBV19	TRBJ2-3	CASSPFRDKLNTQYF	TGTGCCAGTAGTCCATTCCGGGACAAACTTAATACGCAGTATTTT
.	TRBV11-2	TRBJ2-2	CASSLVAYTGELFF	TGTGCCAGCAGCTTAGTAGCGTACACCGGGGAGCTGTTTTTT
TRBD1	TRBV2	TRBJ1-2	CASSGDRAGYTF	TGTGCCAGCAGTGGGGACAGGGCTGGCTACACCTTC
TRBD1	TRBV5-1	TRBJ2-7	CASSADRAYEQYF	TGCGCCAGCAGCGCCGACAGGGCCTACGAGCAGTACTTC
.	TRBV7-2	TRBJ1-1	CASSFSAGAARGTEAFF	TGTGCCAGCAGCTTCTCGGCAGGGGCAGCTCGGGGCACTGAAGCTTTCTTT
.	TRBV11-2	TRBJ1-5	CASSSSHGNQPQHF	TGTGCCAGCAGCTCCTCACACGGGAATCAGCCCCAGCATTTT
.	TRBV7-8	TRBJ1-1	CASSWGQGAFF	TGTGCCAGCAGCTGGGGCCAGGGGGCTTTCTTT
.	TRBV5-1	TRBJ2-3	CASSLQGTSTDTQYF	TGCGCCAGCAGCTTACAGGGAACTAGCACAGATACGCAGTATTTT
.	TRBV28	TRBJ1-1	CATRGGITDTEAFF	TGTGCAACCCGCGGAGGGATAACAGACACTGAAGCTTTCTTT
TRBD1	TRBV19	TRBJ1-2	CASSINGQGASGYTF	TGTGCCAGTAGTATAAATGGACAGGGGGCCTCTGGCTACACCTTC
TRBD1	TRBV7-3	TRBJ1-1	CASSMDRGRFTEAFF	TGTGCCAGCAGCATGGACAGGGGGCGGTTTACTGAAGCTTTCTTT
TRBD1	TRBV18	TRBJ1-1	CASSPRQGASNTEAFF	TGTGCCAGCTCACCAAGGCAGGGGGCGTCGAACACTGAAGCTTTCTTT
TRBD1	TRBV7-8	TRBJ1-3	CASSLGPRDRGNTIYF	TGTGCCAGCAGCTTAGGACCCCGGGACAGAGGAAACACCATATATTTT
.	TRBV28	TRBJ2-1	CASSPLEEQFF	TGTGCCAGCAGCCCTCTAGAGGAGCAGTTCTTC
.	TRBV4-3	TRBJ2-7	CASSQDRGQSYEQYF	TGCGCCAGCAGCCAAGACCGGGGACAATCCTACGAGCAGTACTTC
TRBD2	TRBV7-3	TRBJ2-1	CASSLAGGPQFF	TGTGCCAGCAGCTTAGCGGGGGGTCCCCAGTTCTTC
.	TRBV5-1	TRBJ2-7	CASSRRAGQYF	TGCGCCAGCAGCCGACGGGCGGGGCAGTACTTC
TRBD2	TRBV4-1	TRBJ2-7	CASSQDFLSGGAYEQYF	TGCGCCAGCAGCCAAGATTTCCTTAGCGGGGGGGCGTACGAGCAGTACTTC
.	TRBV28	TRBJ2-7	CASSFRLPPYEQYF	TGTGCCAGCAGTTTTAGACTGCCCCCCTACGAGCAGTACTTC
TRBD2	TRBV18	TRBJ2-5	CASSPVSGAVETQYF	TGTGCCAGCTCACCAGTTAGCGGGGCGGTCGAGACCCAGTACTTC
.	TRBV19	TRBJ2-7	CASSIADSTYEQYF	TGTGCCAGTAGTATAGCTGACAGTACCTACGAGCAGTACTTC
.	TRBV7-9	TRBJ1-1	CASSLQVNTEAFF	TGTGCCAGCAGTCTACAGGTGAACACTGAAGCTTTCTTT
TRBD2	TRBV5-6	TRBJ2-5	CASSFHSGGEETQYF	TGTGCCAGCAGCTTTCATAGCGGGGGAGAAGAGACCCAGTACTTC
TRBD2	TRBV9	TRBJ2-1	CASSVEASGPNEQFF	TGTGCCAGCAGCGTAGAGGCTAGCGGGCCCAATGAGCAGTTCTTC